This T cell receptor beta chain was recorded in a study of control samples from healthy donors and cancer patients. This clone is a singleton in its sample. The assay was immunoSEQ multiplex PCR, and TCRdb's table has in-frame clones only and misses some. The profile shows over 75,000 clones, roughly 91% of them singletons. The sequenced sample consisted of blood. This receptor was identified in a young man in good health.

CDR3 nucleotide sequence: TGCAGTGCTAGTCTAACAGGGGGCGCCGGGAATTCACCCCTCCACTTT. This sequence encodes CSASLTGGAGNSPLHF. The gene calls are TRBV20-1 and TRBJ1-6, with 9 bases lining up with TRBD1. Trimming removed 3 bases from V and 7 bases from J; junction bases left unmatched: 10. Germline V gene lookup returns CDR1 DFQATT and CDR2 SNEGSKA (reference sequence). CDR3 length equals 16 residues.